These 9 T cell receptor beta chains originate from one sample sequenced in a study of CD8 T cells in ankylosing spondylitis. TCRdb reprocessed the 5' RACE reads via MiXCR and lists one record per CDR3 protein. Found here are 100,000 to 150,000 distinct CDR3 sequences, roughly a tenth of them singletons; the top ten hold about 3.3%. Sequenced: blood, either unsorted or a sorted T cell fraction (not recorded which). The receptors shown here come from a male donor with ankylosing spondylitis or in good health (not recorded which).

The sample holds many counts of this clonotype. V is TRBV2 and J is TRBJ2-5; D tentatively fits TRBD1 or TRBD2 (5 bases each). CDR1 is SNHLY, CDR2 FYNNEI, per germline. Trimming shortened V by 3 bases and J by 7 bases, and 18 bases separated the two germline ends. The CDR3 totals 15 residues. In DNA form, the CDR3 reads TGTGCCAGCAGTGAGGTGGGGGTGACTATCGGGACCCAGTACTTC. Its protein product is CASSEVGVTIGTQYF. The entire variable domain, with the rest obtained from reference TRBV2 and TRBJ2-5, is as follows: EPEVTQTPSHQVTQMGQEVILRCVPISNHLYFYWYRQILGQKVEFLVSFYNNEISEKSEIFDDQFSVERPDGSNFTLKIRSTKLEDSAMYFCASSEVGVTIGTQYFGPGTRLLVL.

V is TRBV20-1 and J is TRBJ2-1; D unresolved. The CDR3 totals 12 residues. Germline CDR1 and CDR2: DFQATT and SNEGSKA (reference sequence). V was clipped by 7 bases and J by 3 bases, with 10 bases between them. This chain's CDR3 is CSVGPHYNEQFF. CDR3 nucleotide sequence: TGCAGTGTTGGACCCCACTACAATGAGCAGTTCTTC.

This clonotype was recorded many times. This chain connects TRBV4-3 to TRBJ1-1; D not certain. V was clipped by 5 bases and J by 7 bases, with 17 bases between them. This CDR3 spans 14 amino acids. Germline lookup yields CDR1 LGHNA and CDR2 YSLEER. The CDR3 DNA reads as TGCGCCAGCAGCGACCAAAGACGAGGGATTGAAGCTTTCTTT. This codes for CASSDQRRGIEAFF.

The chain uses TRBV6-5 and TRBJ1-2, with D unclear. Germline-derived CDR1 and CDR2 are MNHEY and SVGAGI. V was shortened by 0 bases and J by 5 bases, with 13 bases between the two germline ends. The CDR3 is made up of 15 amino acids. The CDR3 DNA sequence: TGTGCCAGCAGTTACTCTTCTATAGGAGGTTATGGCTACACCTTC. This encodes CASSYSSIGGYGYTF.

The sample holds a few counts of this clonotype. The chain recombines TRBV5-1 with TRBJ2-7, with unresolved D. V lost 5 bases, J lost 1 base, and 13 bases lay in between. The CDR3 consists of 14 residues. From germline, CDR1 is SGHRS and CDR2 YFSETQ. CDR3 DNA: TGCGCCAGCAGATGGCACGAGGATTCCTACGAGCAGTACTTC. This codes for CASRWHEDSYEQYF. The full variable domain, its missing parts supplied by reference TRBV5-1 and TRBJ2-7, is KAGVTQTPRYLIKTRGQQVTLSCSPISGHRSVSWYQQTPGQGLQFLFEYFSETQRNKGNFPGRFSGRQFSNSRSEMNVSTLELGDSALYLCASRWHEDSYEQYFGPGTRLTVT.

This clonotype was recorded at least ten times. The DNA of the CDR3 is TGTGCCAGCAGCTTAGGGACACAGGGGTGGAATTCACCCCTCCACTTT. Protein: CASSLGTQGWNSPLHF. This sequence joins TRBV7-2 and TRBJ1-6; 7 bases agree with TRBD1. The germline gives CDR1 SGHTA, CDR2 FQGNSA. CDR3 length: 16 amino acids. J was trimmed by 7 bases and V by 1 base; bases with no gene match: 7.

This sequence joins TRBV2 and TRBJ2-7, with 13 bases fitting TRBD2. The CDR3 spans 15 residues. From germline, CDR1 is SNHLY and CDR2 FYNNEI. In DNA, the CDR3 is TGTGTCTCCGGGACTAGCGGGATAGTCTCCTACGAGCAGTACTTC. Translation: CVSGTSGIVSYEQYF.

This clonotype was seen only a few times. The chain employs TRBV11-2 and TRBJ1-6, with D unclear. V lost 0 bases, J lost 9 bases, and 3 bases lay in between. There are 12 residues in the CDR3. CDR1 and CDR2 from the germline V gene are SGHAT and FQNNGV. CDR3 sequence: CASSLDLSPLHF. The CDR3 DNA is TGTGCCAGCAGCTTAGATCTTTCACCCCTCCACTTT.

This clonotype was found many times. V is TRBV20-1 and J is TRBJ2-5, with D unclear. CDR3 length equals 13 residues. Germline CDR1 reads DFQATT; CDR2 reads SNEGSKA (reference sequence). The V end was cut by 1 base, the J end by 0 bases, with 6 bases between. The CDR3 protein is CSARVVNQETQYF. The CDR3 region has the DNA TGCAGTGCTAGAGTGGTAAACCAAGAGACCCAGTACTTC.